Below, 31 T cell receptor beta chains from the same sample are listed, as sequenced in a study of blood T cell repertoires in COVID-19. Profiled with immunoSEQ multiplex PCR; TCRdb holds only in-frame clones, not every one. This sample yields some 250,000 clones, of which roughly 91% are seen a single time; 3.5% to 4.5% belongs to the top ten. The sample taken for sequencing was PBMCs or T cells enriched from blood (not recorded which). The receptors come from a woman aged 30 to 39 with acute COVID-19.

The chain has TRBV11-2 and TRBJ1-2; no clear D. The CDR3 is 11 amino acids. The V gene's germline CDR1 is SGHAT and CDR2 FQNNGV. Trimming stripped 2 bases from V and 8 bases from J, with 6 bases between. This chain's CDR3 is CASSLPRGYTF. The CDR3 nucleotides read TGTGCCAGCAGCTTACCTAGGGGCTACACCTTC. Filled out from reference TRBV11-2 and TRBJ1-2, the complete variable domain reads EAGVAQSPRYKIIEKRQSVAFWCNPISGHATLYWYQQILGQGPKLLIQFQNNGVVDDSQLPKDRFSAERLKGVDSTLKIQPAKLEDSAVYLCASSLPRGYTFGSGTRLTVV.

The chain employs TRBV13 and TRBJ1-6, with 7 bases identical to TRBD1. The germline V gene has CDR1 PRHDT and CDR2 FYEKMQ (reference sequence). V lost 3 bases to trimming and J lost 8 bases; unmatched junction nucleotides: 7. CDR3 length: 15 residues. CDR3 DNA sequence: TGTGCCAGCAGCTTTGGGGACAGAGAAGATTCACCCCTCCACTTT. Encoded protein: CASSFGDREDSPLHF.

The chain employs TRBV29-1 and TRBJ1-1; possibly TRBD1 for D (5 bases). Germline CDR1 and CDR2: SQVTM and ANQGSEA. Trimming shortened V by 7 bases and J by 0 bases, and 12 bases separated the two germline ends. This CDR3 has 13 amino acids. The CDR3 protein is CSGDSYMNTEAFF. The CDR3 DNA reads TGCAGCGGTGACAGTTACATGAACACTGAAGCTTTCTTT.

The J gene is TRBJ2-7, the V gene TRBV5-4; 11 bases map to TRBD2. V lost 2 bases, J lost 2 bases, and 9 bases stayed unmatched. From germline, CDR1 is SGHNT and CDR2 YYREEE (reference sequence). The CDR3 spans 17 residues. The CDR3 DNA reads TGTGCCAGCAGCTTCAGTCCTAGCGGGGGGTTTACCTACGAGCAGTACTTC. Its protein product is CASSFSPSGGFTYEQYF.

A single count supports this clone. The chain couples TRBV5-6 to TRBJ2-7; D might be TRBD2 (5 bases). V gave up 4 bases and J gave up 3 bases, with 11 bases separating them. There are 13 residues in the CDR3. Germline-derived CDR1 and CDR2 are SGHDT and YYEEEE. The CDR3 sequence is CASSPGLGYEQYF. The CDR3 DNA sequence: TGTGCCAGCAGCCCCGGACTGGGCTACGAGCAGTACTTC.

This clone was recorded only once. The V and J genes are TRBV7-9 and TRBJ2-7; D gene unclear. V shed 0 bases and J shed 3 bases, with 9 bases lying between them. This CDR3 has 14 amino acids. Germline CDR1 is SEHNR and CDR2 is FQNEAQ (reference sequence). The CDR3 protein is CASSLAFRNYEQYF. The DNA of the CDR3 is TGTGCCAGCAGCTTAGCGTTCAGGAACTACGAGCAGTACTTC.

The rearrangement joins TRBV30 to TRBJ1-5; possibly TRBD1 for D (5 bases). Germline values: CDR1 GTSNPN, CDR2 SVGIG (reference sequence). V was trimmed by 2 bases and J by 4 bases, leaving 15 bases between them. The CDR3 consists of 15 residues. CDR3 nucleotide sequence: TGTGCCTGGAGTATCACAGGCCCGCTAAATCAGCCCCAGCATTTT. This gives the protein CAWSITGPLNQPQHF.

V and J are TRBV7-9 and TRBJ2-3; TRBD2 matches 9 bases. The CDR3 length is 16 residues. Per the germline V gene, CDR1 is SEHNR and CDR2 is FQNEAQ (reference sequence). V was pared by 10 bases and J by 0 bases, with 11 bases of the junction left unmatched. In DNA form, the CDR3 reads TGTGCCACCCTTAGCGGGGGCCGAGGGAGCACAGATACGCAGTATTTT. It specifies CATLSGGRGSTDTQYF.

The rearrangement links TRBV5-1 to TRBJ1-1; 10 bases line up with TRBD1. Germline V CDR1 and CDR2: SGHRS, YFSETQ. Unmatched junction bases numbered 7, after V lost 2 bases and J lost 6 bases. The CDR3 is 15 amino acids. CDR3 nucleotide sequence: TGCGCCAGCAGCTTAAGGACAGGGGGTAGGGCTGAAGCTTTCTTT. Its translation is CASSLRTGGRAEAFF.

The chain joins TRBV5-5 to TRBJ2-1, with 11 bases aligning to TRBD2. CDR1 and CDR2 (germline): SGHKS, YYEKEE (reference sequence). V lost 7 bases, J lost 3 bases, and 3 bases stayed unmatched. The CDR3 has 14 residues. The CDR3 DNA is TGTGCCAGCCATACTAGCGGGGGCTACAATGAGCAGTTCTTC. Translated: CASHTSGGYNEQFF. Using reference TRBV5-5 and TRBJ2-1 for the parts outside the CDR3, the full variable domain is DAGVTQSPTHLIKTRGQQVTLRCSPISGHKSVSWYQQVLGQGPQFIFQYYEKEERGRGNFPDRFSARQFPNYSSELNVNALLLGDSALYLCASHTSGGYNEQFFGPGTRLTVL.

The chain combines TRBV29-1 with TRBJ2-1; no clear D gene. Trimming removed 4 bases at V and 0 bases at J, with 10 bases between. The CDR3 consists of 14 residues. Germline lookup yields CDR1 SQVTM and CDR2 ANQGSEA. The CDR3 coding sequence is TGCAGCGTTGCGCAACGAGCCTCCTACAATGAGCAGTTCTTC. It translates to CSVAQRASYNEQFF.

The J gene is TRBJ2-1, the V gene TRBV7-9, with a weak D call TRBD1 (6 bases). The CDR3 has 15 amino acids. Between the trimmed V and J ends, which lost 4 bases and 4 bases, there was a span of 14 bases. CDR1 and CDR2 from the germline V gene are SEHNR and FQNEAQ (reference sequence). This CDR3 is CASSYTGTPYNEQFF. CDR3 bases: TGTGCCAGCAGCTATACCGGGACACCGTACAATGAGCAGTTCTTC.

This clone was seen a handful of times. The V gene is TRBV21-1, the J gene TRBJ2-7; the table's D call, TRBD1, was not checked against the DNA. TRBV21-1 is assigned pseudogene status. This CDR3 spans 15 amino acids. CDR3 coding DNA: TGTGCCAGCAGCAAAGTAGGGACAGACTCCTACGAGCAGTACTTC. This gives the protein CASSKVGTDSYEQYF.

The CDR3 bases are TGTGCCAGTAGTAGAGAGGGCCAACCCTTATTCAATCAGCCCCAGCATTTT. Protein: CASSREGQPLFNQPQHF. The chain links TRBV19 to TRBJ1-5; D call uncertain. Trimming shortened V by 4 bases and J by 3 bases, and 19 bases separated the two germline ends. The germline CDR1 and CDR2 sequences are LNHDA and SQIVND (reference sequence). The CDR3 has 17 residues.

The V call is TRBV5-1, the J call TRBJ1-5; 9 nucleotides line up with TRBD1. Germline V CDR1 and CDR2: SGHRS, YFSETQ. The V gene end was trimmed by 0 bases and the J gene end by 7 bases; junction bases not matched to a gene: 5. This CDR3 comprises 15 residues. CDR3 sequence reads: CASSLAGQGSQPQHF. The CDR3 DNA reads TGCGCCAGCAGCTTGGCGGGACAGGGAAGCCAGCCCCAGCATTTT.

The V gene is TRBV18, the J gene TRBJ2-6; maybe TRBD1 (5 bases). V dropped 3 bases and J dropped 0 bases, with 9 bases sitting between them. The CDR3 extends over 16 amino acids. CDR1 is KGHSH and CDR2 is LQKENI in the germline V gene. The CDR3 bases are TGTGCCAGCTCACCCGTTGGGGCCTCTGGGGCCAACGTCCTGACTTTC. Translated, it gives CASSPVGASGANVLTF.

V gene TRBV5-1 combines with J gene TRBJ1-2; 9 bases fit TRBD1. The germline gives CDR1 SGHRS, CDR2 YFSETQ. The ends lost 6 bases at V and 8 bases at J; junction bases unmatched: 23. The CDR3 length is 18 residues. The CDR3 loop is CASTPGPYRTGAEGGYTF. The CDR3 nucleotides read TGCGCCAGCACGCCCGGCCCCTATCGGACAGGGGCGGAGGGGGGCTACACCTTC.

V and J are TRBV7-2 and TRBJ2-1; possibly TRBD1 for D (6 bases). V was cut by 1 base and J by 7 bases, with 8 bases left in between. The germline V gene encodes CDR1 SGHTA and CDR2 FQGNSA. CDR3 size: 13 residues. The CDR3 region is CASSLVTGNEQFF. In DNA, the CDR3 is TGTGCCAGCAGCTTAGTAACAGGGAATGAGCAGTTCTTC. The variable domain in full, with the rest retrieved from reference TRBV7-2 and TRBJ2-1, is GAGVSQSPSNKVTEKGKDVELRCDPISGHTALYWYRQSLGQGLEFLIYFQGNSAPDKSGLPSDRFSAERTGGSVSTLTIQRTQQEDSAVYLCASSLVTGNEQFFGPGTRLTVL.

The rearrangement joins TRBV6-5 to TRBJ1-4; a possible D gene is TRBD1 (5 bases). The CDR3 is 15 residues long. Trimming took off 4 bases at V and 1 base at J, with 10 bases between the two ends. Germline loops: CDR1 MNHEY, CDR2 SVGAGI. CDR3 in DNA: TGTGCCAGCAGTTTTAACAGGAAAACTAATGAAAAACTGTTTTTT. Translation gives CASSFNRKTNEKLFF.

V usage is TRBV5-4 and J usage is TRBJ2-1; D not resolved. The V end lost 0 bases, the J end lost 0 bases, and 7 bases lay between the germline ends. CDR3 size: 15 residues. The germline gives CDR1 SGHNT, CDR2 YYREEE (reference sequence). The CDR3 loop reads CASSLAPSSYNEQFF. DNA for the CDR3: TGTGCCAGCAGCTTGGCCCCTAGCTCCTACAATGAGCAGTTCTTC.

CDR3 loop: CASSTTRDSSVMNTEAFF. The DNA of the CDR3 is TGTGCCAGCAGTACTACGCGGGACAGTTCCGTAATGAACACTGAAGCTTTCTTT. The chain carries TRBV2 and TRBJ1-1; TRBD1 matches 7 bases. The J segment lost 0 bases and the V segment lost 5 bases, leaving 15 bases of the junction unmatched. Germline lookup yields CDR1 SNHLY and CDR2 FYNNEI. The CDR3 sequence is 18 residues long.

This clone was observed once. The chain links TRBV27 to TRBJ1-1; D possibly corresponds to TRBD1 (5 bases). From germline, CDR1 is MNHEY and CDR2 SMNVEV (reference sequence). The CDR3 is 14 residues long. V was cut by 6 bases and J by 4 bases, with 15 bases left in between. CDR3 sequence (DNA): TGTGCCAGCAGCTACACAGGATCGGTCACTGAAGCTTTCTTT. This gives the protein CASSYTGSVTEAFF.

The chain recombines TRBV25-1 with TRBJ2-5; 7 nucleotides line up with TRBD1. V lost 0 bases and J lost 4; bases outside the gene matches: 11. Per the germline V gene, CDR1 is MGHDK and CDR2 is SYGVNS. The CDR3 spans 17 residues. In nucleotides, the CDR3 is TGTGCCAGCAGTGAATATAAGGTCGACAGGGTTCGAGAGACCCAGTACTTC. This sequence encodes CASSEYKVDRVRETQYF.

This clone occurred once. V gene TRBV6-4 combines with J gene TRBJ1-6, with D maybe TRBD1 (6 bases). The V gene's germline CDR1 is MRHNA and CDR2 SNTAGT. Trimming took off 2 bases at V and 7 bases at J, with 9 bases between the two ends. CDR3 length: 14 amino acids. As DNA, the CDR3 is TGTGCCAGCAGTGACGGACAGATCAATTCACCCCTCCACTTT. Encoded protein: CASSDGQINSPLHF.

The genes are TRBV3-1 (or the pseudogene TRBV3-2) and TRBJ1-2; D unresolved. The CDR3 is 13 residues long. Germline loops: CDR1 LGHDT, CDR2 YNNKEL (reference sequence). V lost 6 bases and J 3 bases, leaving 11 bases between the germline ends. The CDR3 protein is CASSRTEYYGYTF. DNA for the CDR3: TGTGCCAGCAGTCGAACAGAATACTATGGCTACACCTTC.

The chain carries TRBV4-1 and TRBJ2-4, with TRBD2 identical over 14 bases. The CDR3 loop spans 20 amino acids. The germline gives CDR1 MGHRA, CDR2 YSYEKL. V lost 2 bases, J lost 2 bases, and 11 bases stayed unmatched. CDR3 sequence: CASSQLGGLAGGRPKNIQYF. CDR3 nucleotides: TGCGCCAGCAGCCAACTCGGAGGACTAGCGGGGGGCCGACCCAAAAACATTCAGTACTTC.

The rearrangement joins TRBV19 to TRBJ1-5, with D possibly TRBD1 on 6 matching bases. CDR3 length: 16 residues. With 5 bases removed from V and 2 bases from J, the gap between germline ends came to 16 bases. Germline assignment: CDR1 LNHDA and CDR2 SQIVND (reference sequence). This CDR3 is CASSLRQAWGNQPQHF. Written as DNA, the CDR3 is TGTGCCAGTAGTCTACGACAGGCCTGGGGCAATCAGCCCCAGCATTTT.

V is TRBV12-3 or TRBV12-4 and J is TRBJ1-4; no definite D call. The CDR3 length is 13 residues. V lost 3 bases and J 6 bases, leaving 8 bases between the germline ends. The CDR3 reads CASSLAQHEKLFF. The CDR3 coding sequence is TGTGCCAGCAGTTTGGCACAGCATGAAAAACTGTTTTTT.

The chain carries TRBV7-2 and TRBJ1-3; D is ambiguous. V lost 5 bases, J lost 4 bases, and 9 bases lay in between. CDR1 is SGHTA and CDR2 is FQGNSA in the germline V gene. The CDR3 spans 13 residues. The CDR3 loop is CASSLRHGNTIYF. The CDR3, as DNA: TGTGCCAGCAGCCTACGACACGGAAACACCATATATTTT.

The J gene is TRBJ2-3, the V gene TRBV10-3; the match to TRBD2 covers 9 bases. CDR1 and CDR2 (germline): ENHRY, SYGVKD. V shed 2 bases, J shed 2 bases, and the junction held 2 bases outside the gene matches. The CDR3 runs 15 residues. The CDR3 DNA follows: TGTGCCATCAGTGAGGGACTAGCGAACACAGATACGCAGTATTTT. Translated, it gives CAISEGLANTDTQYF.

The rearrangement links TRBV7-6 to TRBJ2-1; D not certain. Germline V lookup: CDR1 SGHVS, CDR2 FNYEAQ. Trimming took 4 bases from V and 5 from J, leaving 9 bases between them. CDR3 length equals 13 residues. The chain's CDR3 is CASSSGFDNEQFF. CDR3 DNA sequence: TGTGCCAGCAGCTCTGGCTTCGACAATGAGCAGTTCTTC.